This T cell receptor beta chain is from a study of T cells in Graves' hyperthyroidism and ophthalmopathy. About the study: Peripheral blood draws took place at initial diagnosis, ahead of any treatment.

This clonotype was picked up a small number of times. V lost 5 bases to trimming and J lost 5 bases, with 25 bases between them. Per the germline V gene, CDR1 is DFQATT and CDR2 is SNEGSKA (reference sequence). The CDR3 length is 16 residues. RNA transcripts gave rise to amplified TCR beta CDR3 regions. Researchers ran a first-round RT-PCR on the TCR CDR3 using the HTBI primer set. MiXCR was run by TCRdb on the multiplex PCR reads, yielding one entry per CDR3 protein. The sample holds about 380,000 distinct CDR3 sequences, over 11% seen once. This clonotype was obtained from a woman aged 55 to 70 with Graves' hyperthyroidism. J is TRBJ2-7 and V is TRBV20-1; D perhaps matches TRBD1 (6 bases). The sequencing input was blood. CDR3 loop: CSAVGSYRQGTDEQYF. For the CDR3, the DNA is TGCAGTGCTGTGGGGAGTTATAGGCAGGGGACCGACGAGCAGTACTTC.